Listed here are 21 T cell receptor beta chains from one sample, sequenced in a study of blood T cell repertoires in COVID-19. The assay was immunoSEQ multiplex PCR, and TCRdb's table has in-frame clones only and misses some. The sample contains 140,000 to 150,000 clones, more than 60% of which appear only once. Sequenced input: peripheral blood. These receptors all come from an older woman with acute or convalescent COVID-19.

V and J are TRBV7-9 and TRBJ1-2, with D uncertain. Trimming left V 5 bases short and J 4 bases short, with 17 bases between. Germline CDR1 is SEHNR and CDR2 is FQNEAQ (reference sequence). The CDR3 runs to 15 residues. The CDR3 DNA reads as TGTGCCAGCAGCCGAAGCACGGGTTCGCTCTATGGCTACACCTTC. Translation: CASSRSTGSLYGYTF.

The rearrangement links TRBV14 to TRBJ2-7; the D is unclear. The CDR3 contains 14 residues. From germline, CDR1 is SGHDN and CDR2 FVKESK. Trimming cost V 4 bases and J 4 bases, with 14 bases left between them. CDR3 loop: CASSPASVGYEQYF. CDR3 in DNA: TGTGCCAGCAGCCCTGCCTCCGTCGGTTACGAGCAGTACTTC.

The CDR3 region is CASSINRGGETQYF. Here the CDR3 DNA reads TGTGCCAGCAGTATCAACAGGGGGGGAGAGACCCAGTACTTC. V and J are TRBV28 and TRBJ2-5; the D gene is possibly TRBD1 (8 bases). V was trimmed by 5 bases and J by 4 bases, leaving 14 bases between them. This CDR3 contains 14 residues. Germline V lookup: CDR1 MDHEN, CDR2 SYDVKM.

The chain employs TRBV12-5 and TRBJ2-3; 12 bases are shared with TRBD1. The CDR3 extends over 16 amino acids. Germline CDR1 reads LGHNT; CDR2 reads FRNRAP. Trimming cost V 5 bases and J 2 bases; bases outside gene matches: 5. CDR3 in amino acids: CASGTGTGGHTDTQYF. CDR3 nucleotide sequence: TGTGCTAGTGGTACTGGGACAGGGGGCCACACAGATACGCAGTATTTT. The entire variable domain, with the rest obtained from reference TRBV12-5 and TRBJ2-3, is as follows: DARVTQTPRHKVTEMGQEVTMRCQPILGHNTVFWYRQTMMQGLELLAYFRNRAPLDDSGMPKDRFSAEMPDATLATLKIQPSEPRDSAVYFCASGTGTGGHTDTQYFGPGTRLTVL.

The chain recombines TRBV5-1 with TRBJ2-4, with 7 bases lining up with TRBD2. With 2 bases clipped from V and 1 base from J, the junction kept 9 bases outside the gene matches. This CDR3 has 17 residues. Per the germline V gene, CDR1 is SGHRS and CDR2 is YFSETQ. CDR3 nucleotides: TGCGCCAGCAGCTTTGGGGAGGGTTATGTGGCCAAAAACATTCAGTACTTC. Amino acids: CASSFGEGYVAKNIQYF.

This chain connects TRBV7-9 to TRBJ2-7, with D tentatively TRBD2 (6 bases). Looked up from germline, CDR1 is SEHNR and CDR2 is FQNEAQ (reference sequence). This CDR3 spans 15 amino acids. The V end was cut by 2 bases, the J end by 4 bases, with 15 bases between. CDR3: CASSLIRGNTYEQYF. CDR3 nucleotides: TGTGCCAGCAGCTTAATACGGGGGAATACGTACGAGCAGTACTTC.

This chain uses TRBV19 with TRBJ2-1; D remains unclear. CDR1 is LNHDA and CDR2 is SQIVND in the germline V gene (reference sequence). CDR3 length: 14 residues. Trimming stripped 6 bases from V and 3 bases from J, with 12 bases between. DNA for the CDR3: TGTGCCAGTAGCCCCCGGCCGGGCTACAATGAGCAGTTCTTC. Protein sequence: CASSPRPGYNEQFF.

The gene calls are TRBV19 and TRBJ2-1; 7 nucleotides line up with TRBD2. This CDR3 has 15 amino acids. V dropped 3 bases and J dropped 6; count of bases not matched to a gene: 8. Germline values: CDR1 LNHDA, CDR2 SQIVND (reference sequence). CDR3 nucleotides: TGTGCCAGTAGTATCGTCACGGGACTAACCAATGAGCAGTTCTTC. Translating gives CASSIVTGLTNEQFF.

The chain is built from TRBV7-9 and TRBJ2-7, with TRBD2 matching 8 bases. The CDR3 loop spans 14 amino acids. Germline CDR1 SEHNR, CDR2 FQNEAQ (reference sequence). Trimming took 9 bases from V and 2 from J; bases not matched to a gene: 9. The CDR3 coding sequence is TGTGCCAGTAGCGGGGCTAGCGGAACCTACGAGCAGTACTTC. Translated, it gives CASSGASGTYEQYF.

The V gene is TRBV28, the J gene TRBJ1-2, with 9 bases that match TRBD1. The J segment lost 0 bases and the V segment lost 6 bases, leaving 2 bases of the junction unmatched. The CDR3 runs to 14 residues. Germline V CDR1 and CDR2: MDHEN, SYDVKM. The CDR3, as DNA: TGTGCCAGCAGAAGACAGGGGGCTAACTATGGCTACACCTTC. Its translation is CASRRQGANYGYTF.

The CDR3 here is CASSQGEAGGPKDTQYF. For the CDR3, the DNA is TGTGCCAGCAGCCAAGGGGAAGCGGGAGGGCCGAAAGATACGCAGTATTTT. The V and J genes are TRBV4-2 and TRBJ2-3; 10 bases are a match to TRBD2. Germline lookup yields CDR1 LGHNA and CDR2 YNFKEQ. The CDR3 has 17 amino acids. V shed 1 base, J shed 5 bases, and the junction held 9 bases outside the gene matches.

V gene TRBV7-8 combines with J gene TRBJ2-5; TRBD2 aligns across 11 bases. CDR3 length equals 15 residues. Per the germline V gene, CDR1 is SGHVS and CDR2 is FQNEAQ. V dropped 2 bases and J dropped 5; count of bases not matched to a gene: 4. CDR3 amino acids: CASSLLAGGGETQYF. The CDR3 DNA reads as TGTGCCAGCAGCTTACTAGCGGGAGGTGGGGAGACCCAGTACTTC.

The chain links TRBV5-4 to TRBJ2-3; 7 nucleotides agree with TRBD1. Germline values: CDR1 SGHNT, CDR2 YYREEE (reference sequence). V lost 4 bases and J lost 5; bases outside the gene matches: 4. The CDR3 runs 13 residues. The CDR3 reads CASSRNRGDTQYF. DNA of the CDR3: TGTGCCAGCAGCCGGAACAGGGGAGATACGCAGTATTTT.

The V call is TRBV19, the J call TRBJ2-5, with 7 bases that match TRBD2. The CDR3 contains 17 residues. Germline V CDR1 and CDR2: LNHDA, SQIVND (reference sequence). V trimming: 3 bases; J trimming: 2 bases; junction bases outside the gene matches: 12. CDR3 bases: TGTGCCAGTAGTATCCCAACCCGGGAGGACCTGCAAGAGACCCAGTACTTC. It is translated as CASSIPTREDLQETQYF.

This clone was picked up one time. The chain uses TRBV30 and TRBJ1-2, with TRBD1 identical over 9 bases. Per germline, CDR1 GTSNPN and CDR2 SVGIG (reference sequence). V shed 3 bases and J 2 bases; nucleotides not matched to a gene: 4. The CDR3 covers 14 residues. The CDR3 bases are TGTGCCTGGAGCCCCGGACAGGGGAACTATGGCTACACCTTC. Its protein is CAWSPGQGNYGYTF.

Only one count was recorded for this clone. The chain couples TRBV9 to TRBJ2-1; D is possibly TRBD2 (6 bases). V was cut by 0 bases and J by 2 bases, with 9 bases left in between. The CDR3 length is 15 residues. The germline CDR1 and CDR2 sequences are SGDLS and YYNGEE. CDR3 nucleotides: TGTGCCAGCAGCGTAGATAGCGGAGCCTACAATGAGCAGTTCTTC. Translating it yields CASSVDSGAYNEQFF. Filled out from reference TRBV9 and TRBJ2-1, the complete variable domain reads DSGVTQTPKHLITATGQRVTLRCSPRSGDLSVYWYQQSLDQGLQFLIQYYNGEERAKGNILERFSAQQFPDLHSELNLSSLELGDSALYFCASSVDSGAYNEQFFGPGTRLTVL.

This clone was seen a few times. The chain is built from TRBV6-6 and TRBJ2-2; TRBD2 is a possible D gene (6 bases). The CDR3 runs 15 residues. From germline, CDR1 is MNHNY and CDR2 SVGAGI (reference sequence). V dropped 10 bases and J dropped 1 base, with 16 bases sitting between them. The CDR3, as DNA: TGTGCCACCAGACCAGGCGGGAAGAACACCGGGGAGCTGTTTTTT. Translation gives CATRPGGKNTGELFF.

The CDR3 here is CASSPITSGSGQYF. The CDR3 region has the DNA TGTGCCAGCAGCCCCATAACTAGCGGGAGCGGTCAGTACTTC. The chain recombines TRBV7-9 with TRBJ2-7; 11 bases align to TRBD2. Trimming removed 5 bases from V and 10 bases from J; junction bases left unmatched: 10. This CDR3 has 14 residues. Germline V gene sequence: CDR1 SEHNR, CDR2 FQNEAQ (reference sequence).

This clone was detected only a few times. V usage is TRBV28 and J usage is TRBJ1-2; 7 positions agree with TRBD1. Trimming at V came to 6 bases and at J to 5 bases, leaving 3 bases not matched to a gene. CDR1 is MDHEN, CDR2 SYDVKM, per germline. This CDR3 region has 12 residues. The CDR3 sequence: CASSRGQYGYTF. CDR3 bases: TGTGCCAGCAGCCGGGGACAGTATGGCTACACCTTC.

On this clone: One junction end disagrees with the germline gene, perhaps due to a read error. The chain couples TRBV5-1 to TRBJ2-7; 7 bases agree with TRBD2. Germline V gives CDR1 SGHRS, CDR2 YFSETQ. The CDR3 contains 14 residues. DNA for the CDR3: TGCGCCAGCAGCTTGTCAGTTCTCGCGGGGGAGCAAGACTTC. Its protein is CASSLSVLAGEQDF.

J is TRBJ2-2 and V is TRBV19; D is possibly TRBD2 (5 bases). Trimming left V 4 bases short and J 5 bases short, with 14 bases between. This CDR3 contains 15 residues. The germline CDR1 and CDR2 sequences are LNHDA and SQIVND (reference sequence). CDR3: CASSTTPGWTGELFF. CDR3 nucleotide sequence: TGTGCCAGTAGTACAACTCCGGGGTGGACCGGGGAGCTGTTTTTT.